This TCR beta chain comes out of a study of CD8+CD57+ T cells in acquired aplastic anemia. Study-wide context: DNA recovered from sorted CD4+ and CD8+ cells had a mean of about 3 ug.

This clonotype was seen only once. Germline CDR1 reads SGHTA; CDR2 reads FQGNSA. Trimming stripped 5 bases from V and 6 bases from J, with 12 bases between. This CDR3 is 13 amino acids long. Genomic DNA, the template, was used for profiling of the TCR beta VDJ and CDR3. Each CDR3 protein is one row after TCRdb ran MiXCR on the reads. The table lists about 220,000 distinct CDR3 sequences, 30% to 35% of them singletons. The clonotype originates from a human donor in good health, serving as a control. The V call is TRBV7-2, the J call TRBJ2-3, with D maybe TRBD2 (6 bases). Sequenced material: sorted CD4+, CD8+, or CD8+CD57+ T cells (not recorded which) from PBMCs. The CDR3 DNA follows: TGTGCCAGCAGCCGGGACTGGAGGGATACGCAGTATTTT. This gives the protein CASSRDWRDTQYF.